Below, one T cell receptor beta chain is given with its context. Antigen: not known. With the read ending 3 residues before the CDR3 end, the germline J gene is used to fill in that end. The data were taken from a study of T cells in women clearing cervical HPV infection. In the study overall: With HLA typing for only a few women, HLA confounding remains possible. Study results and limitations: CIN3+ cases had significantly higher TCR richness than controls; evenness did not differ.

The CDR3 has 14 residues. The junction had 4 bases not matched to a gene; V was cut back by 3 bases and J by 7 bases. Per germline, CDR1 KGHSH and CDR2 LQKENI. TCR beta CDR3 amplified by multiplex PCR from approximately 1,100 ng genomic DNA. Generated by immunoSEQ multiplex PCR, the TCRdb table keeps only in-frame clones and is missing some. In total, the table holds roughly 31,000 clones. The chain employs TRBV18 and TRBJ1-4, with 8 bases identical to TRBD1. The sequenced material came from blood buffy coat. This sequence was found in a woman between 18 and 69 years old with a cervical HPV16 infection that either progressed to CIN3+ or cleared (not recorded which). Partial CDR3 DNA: TGTGCCAGCTCACCGGGACAGGCCCCTGAAAAA. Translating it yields CASSPGQAPEK. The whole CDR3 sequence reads CASSPGQAPEKLFF.